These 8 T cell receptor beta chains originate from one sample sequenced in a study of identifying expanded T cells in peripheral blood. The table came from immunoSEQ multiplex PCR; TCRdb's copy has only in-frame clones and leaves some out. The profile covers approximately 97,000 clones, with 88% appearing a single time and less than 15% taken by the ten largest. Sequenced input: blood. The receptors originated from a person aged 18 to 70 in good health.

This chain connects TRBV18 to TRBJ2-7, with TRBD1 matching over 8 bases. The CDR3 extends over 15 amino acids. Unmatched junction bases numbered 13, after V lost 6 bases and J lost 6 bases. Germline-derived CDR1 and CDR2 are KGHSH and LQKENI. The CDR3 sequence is CASSEYGTGSGEQYF. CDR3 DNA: TGTGCCAGCTCGGAATACGGGACAGGTTCTGGCGAGCAGTACTTC. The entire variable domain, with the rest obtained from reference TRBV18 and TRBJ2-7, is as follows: NAGVMQNPRHLVRRRGQEARLRCSPMKGHSHVYWYRQLPEEGLKFMVYLQKENIIDESGMPKERFSAEFPKEGPSILRIQQVVRGDSAAYFCASSEYGTGSGEQYFGPGTRLTVT.

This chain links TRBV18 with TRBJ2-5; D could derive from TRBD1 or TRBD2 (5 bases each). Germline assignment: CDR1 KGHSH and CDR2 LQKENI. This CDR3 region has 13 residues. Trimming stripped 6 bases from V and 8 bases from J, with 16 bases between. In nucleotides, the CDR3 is TGTGCCAGCTCGGGGACGTCAGGGCCTACCCAGTACTTC. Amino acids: CASSGTSGPTQYF.

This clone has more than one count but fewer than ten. The CDR3: CASSESTGGEQYF. The CDR3 bases are TGTGCCAGCAGTGAGTCGACAGGGGGAGAGCAGTACTTC. This rearrangement joins TRBV2 to TRBJ2-7; 9 positions agree with TRBD1. The CDR3 is 13 amino acids. Germline CDR1 and CDR2: SNHLY and FYNNEI. With 3 bases clipped from V and 7 bases from J, the junction kept 4 bases outside the gene matches.

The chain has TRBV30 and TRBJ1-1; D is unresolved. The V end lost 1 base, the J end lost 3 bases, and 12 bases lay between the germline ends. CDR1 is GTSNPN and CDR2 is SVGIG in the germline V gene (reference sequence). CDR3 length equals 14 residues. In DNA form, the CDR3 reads TGTGCCTGGAGTGCCTTTTTAGGCCACACTGAAGCTTTCTTT. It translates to CAWSAFLGHTEAFF.

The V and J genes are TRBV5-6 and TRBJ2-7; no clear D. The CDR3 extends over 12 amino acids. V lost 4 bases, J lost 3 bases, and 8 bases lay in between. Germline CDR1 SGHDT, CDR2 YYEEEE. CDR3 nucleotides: TGTGCCAGCAGCCGTGAGCTCTACGAGCAGTACTTC. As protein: CASSRELYEQYF. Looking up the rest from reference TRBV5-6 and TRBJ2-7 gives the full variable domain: DAGVTQSPTHLIKTRGQQVTLRCSPKSGHDTVSWYQQALGQGPQFIFQYYEEEERQRGNFPDRFSGHQFPNYSSELNVNALLLGDSALYLCASSRELYEQYFGPGTRLTVT.

The DNA for the CDR3 is TGTGCCAGCAGTGAGGTCCAGGCCGAGTTCTTC. The encoded protein is CASSEVQAEFF. V and J are TRBV6-1 and TRBJ2-1; D remains ambiguous. The CDR3 is made up of 11 amino acids. V lost 3 bases, J lost 14 bases, and 11 bases lay in between. Looked up from germline, CDR1 is MNHNS and CDR2 is SASEGT.

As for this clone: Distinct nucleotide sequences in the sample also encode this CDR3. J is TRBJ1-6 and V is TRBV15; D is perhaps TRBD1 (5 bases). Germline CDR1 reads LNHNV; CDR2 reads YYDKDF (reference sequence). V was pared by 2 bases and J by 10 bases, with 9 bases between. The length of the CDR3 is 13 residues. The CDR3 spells CATSRQGDSPLHF. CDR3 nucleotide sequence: TGTGCCACCAGCAGACAGGGAGACTCACCCCTCCACTTT.

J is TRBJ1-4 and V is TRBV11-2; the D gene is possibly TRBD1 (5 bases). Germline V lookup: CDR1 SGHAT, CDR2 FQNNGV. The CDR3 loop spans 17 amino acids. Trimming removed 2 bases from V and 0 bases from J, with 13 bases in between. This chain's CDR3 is CASSLYGQGATNEKLFF. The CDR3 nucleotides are TGTGCCAGCAGCTTATACGGCCAGGGAGCAACTAATGAAAAACTGTTTTTT.